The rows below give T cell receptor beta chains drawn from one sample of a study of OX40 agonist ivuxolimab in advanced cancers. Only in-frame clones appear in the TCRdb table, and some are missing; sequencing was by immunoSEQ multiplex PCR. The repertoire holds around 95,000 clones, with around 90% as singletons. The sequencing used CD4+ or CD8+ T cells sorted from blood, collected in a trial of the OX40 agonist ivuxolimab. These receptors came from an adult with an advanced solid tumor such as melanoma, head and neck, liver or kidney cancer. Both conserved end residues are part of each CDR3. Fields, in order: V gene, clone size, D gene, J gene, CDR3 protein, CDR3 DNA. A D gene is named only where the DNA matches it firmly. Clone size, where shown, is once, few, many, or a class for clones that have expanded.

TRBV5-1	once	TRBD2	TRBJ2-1	CASSSGLAGRNYNEQFF	TGCGCCAGCAGCTCTGGACTAGCGGGAAGAAACTACAATGAGCAGTTCTTC
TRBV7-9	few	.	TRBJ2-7	CASSLSSAGSLHF	TGTGCCAGCAGCTTGAGTTCGGCAGGCTCCTTACACTTC
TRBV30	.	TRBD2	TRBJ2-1	CAWRGLAGGNEQFF	TGTGCCTGGAGGGGACTAGCGGGGGGGAATGAGCAGTTCTTC
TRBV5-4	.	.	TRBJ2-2	CASSLNTGELFF	TGTGCCAGCAGCTTAAACACCGGGGAGCTGTTTTTT
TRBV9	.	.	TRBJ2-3	CASSEIGDTQYF	TGTGCCAGCAGCGAAATAGGGGATACGCAGTATTTT
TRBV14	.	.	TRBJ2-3	CASSQDRVSGFTDTQYF	TGTGCCAGCAGCCAAGATCGCGTTAGCGGTTTCACAGATACGCAGTATTTT
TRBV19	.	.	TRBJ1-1	CASRVGTEAFF	TGTGCCAGTAGGGTAGGCACTGAAGCTTTCTTT
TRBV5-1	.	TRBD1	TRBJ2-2	CASRGNRGTNTGELFF	TGCGCCAGCAGGGGGAACAGGGGGACGAACACCGGGGAGCTGTTTTTT
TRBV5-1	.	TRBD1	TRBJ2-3	CASTDRGRPSTDTQYF	TGCGCCAGCACAGACAGGGGTCGGCCTAGCACAGATACGCAGTATTTT
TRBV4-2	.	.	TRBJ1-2	CASSQELGGHGYGYTF	TGTGCCAGCAGCCAAGAACTTGGGGGCCACGGCTATGGCTACACCTTC
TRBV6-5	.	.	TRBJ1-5	CASSYRDSNQPQHF	TGTGCCAGCAGTTACAGAGATAGCAATCAGCCCCAGCATTTT
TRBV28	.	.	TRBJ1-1	CASSPGVEAFF	TGTGCCAGCAGCCCTGGGGTTGAAGCTTTCTTT
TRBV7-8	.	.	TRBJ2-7	CASSFLAHEQYF	TGTGCCAGCAGCTTTCTAGCCCACGAGCAGTACTTC
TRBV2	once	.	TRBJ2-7	CASSTGPRTYEQYF	TGTGCCAGCAGTACGGGCCCGAGAACTTACGAGCAGTACTTC
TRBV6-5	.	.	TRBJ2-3	CASSPTRTSTDTQYF	TGTGCCAGCAGCCCCACACGGACTAGCACAGATACGCAGTATTTT
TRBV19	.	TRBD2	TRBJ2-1	CASSGLAGYNEQFF	TGTGCCAGTTCGGGACTAGCGGGATACAATGAGCAGTTCTTC
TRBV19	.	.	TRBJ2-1	CAVSGPYNEQFF	TGTGCCGTGAGCGGTCCCTACAATGAGCAGTTCTTC
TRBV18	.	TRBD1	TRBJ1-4	CASSSGQGEGEKLFF	TGTGCCAGCTCTTCAGGACAGGGGGAAGGTGAAAAACTGTTTTTT
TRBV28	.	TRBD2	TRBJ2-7	CASRLGTSGRAGEQYF	TGTGCCAGCAGGCTCGGGACTAGCGGGAGGGCCGGCGAGCAGTACTTC
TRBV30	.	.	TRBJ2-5	CAWDLGQETQYF	TGTGCCTGGGACCTAGGGCAAGAGACCCAGTACTTC
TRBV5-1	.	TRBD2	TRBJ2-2	CASSLGLARGPGELFF	TGCGCCAGCAGCTTGGGACTAGCGAGGGGTCCCGGGGAGCTGTTTTTT
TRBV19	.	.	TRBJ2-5	CASSIAQTQYF	TGTGCCAGTAGTATCGCACAGACCCAGTACTTC
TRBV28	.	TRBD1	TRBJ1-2	CASSLTGVTHGYTF	TGTGCCAGCAGTTTAACAGGGGTCACCCATGGCTACACCTTC
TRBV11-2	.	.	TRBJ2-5	CASSFTLGETQYF	TGTGCCAGCAGCTTCACACTTGGGGAGACCCAGTACTTC
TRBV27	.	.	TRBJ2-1	CASSLKDRYNEQFF	TGTGCCAGCAGTTTAAAGGACAGATACAATGAGCAGTTCTTC
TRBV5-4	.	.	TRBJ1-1	CASFGIKNTEAFF	TGTGCCAGCTTTGGCATAAAAAACACTGAAGCTTTCTTT
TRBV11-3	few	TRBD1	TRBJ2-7	CASSLGGTGRYEQYF	TGTGCCAGCAGCTTAGGCGGGACAGGGCGGTACGAGCAGTACTTC
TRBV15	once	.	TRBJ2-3	CATSAGFPQGRPDTQYF	TGTGCCACCAGCGCGGGATTTCCGCAGGGCCGACCAGATACGCAGTATTTT
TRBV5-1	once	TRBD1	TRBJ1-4	CASSLYGTDNEKLFF	TGCGCCAGCAGCTTGTACGGGACAGATAATGAAAAACTGTTTTTT
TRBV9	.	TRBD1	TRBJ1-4	CASSTQGVNNEKLFF	TGTGCCAGCAGCACTCAGGGGGTCAACAATGAAAAACTGTTTTTT
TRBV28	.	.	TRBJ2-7	CASSVLGYEQYF	TGTGCCAGCAGCGTACTCGGCTACGAGCAGTACTTC
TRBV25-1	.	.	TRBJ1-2	CASRNTESYGYTF	TGTGCCAGCAGGAACACGGAATCGTATGGCTACACCTTC
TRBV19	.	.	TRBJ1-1	CASSPPRGTEAFF	TGTGCCAGTTCGCCCCCGAGGGGCACTGAAGCTTTCTTT
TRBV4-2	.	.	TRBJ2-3	CASSYSTDTQYF	TGTGCCAGCAGCTATAGCACAGATACGCAGTATTTT
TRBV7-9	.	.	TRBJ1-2	CASSLAGRDSYGYTF	TGTGCCAGCAGCTTAGCCGGAAGGGATTCGTACGGCTACACCTTC
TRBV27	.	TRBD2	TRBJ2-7	CASSTLAGAYEQYF	TGTGCCAGCAGTACCCTAGCGGGGGCATACGAGCAGTACTTC
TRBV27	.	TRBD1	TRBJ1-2	CASSRTGQGGYGYTF	TGTGCCAGCAGTCGAACGGGACAGGGAGGCTATGGCTACACCTTC